This is a list of T cell receptor beta chains from one sample in a study of shared clonotypes between healthy human individuals. Here immunoSEQ multiplex PCR was the method, and the copy in TCRdb shows in-frame clones only, minus some. The sample has about 2.1 million clones; about 94% are singletons. Sequencing was performed on naive CD8+ T cells from PBMCs. Receptors were obtained from a man aged 18 to 30 in good health. Some clones in this sample may be carry-over from other donors' samples. CDR3s include the opening cysteine and the closing phenylalanine or tryptophan. The D gene is left open where the match is weak. Rows give clone size only sometimes, using once, few, many, or a class for an expanded clone.

j_call | v_call | d_call | clone_size | cdr3_aa | cdr3_nt
TRBJ2-1 | TRBV28 | NA | NA | CASSLSRSDNEQFF | TGTGCCAGCAGTTTATCCCGCTCCGACAATGAGCAGTTCTTC
TRBJ2-3 | TRBV13 | NA | NA | CASSSLWEDTQYF | TGTGCCAGCAGCTCCCTCTGGGAAGATACGCAGTATTTT
TRBJ2-6 | TRBV28 | NA | NA | CASSLVRGTGANVLTF | TGTGCCAGCAGTTTAGTCAGAGGGACTGGGGCCAACGTCCTGACTTTC
TRBJ2-4 | TRBV7-9 | NA | NA | CASSFGTPLAKNIQYF | TGTGCCAGCAGTTTCGGGACCCCACTAGCCAAAAACATTCAGTACTTC
TRBJ2-5 | TRBV4-2 | TRBD2 | NA | CASSQDLPSGGTTQYF | TGTGCCAGCAGCCAAGATCTCCCTAGCGGGGGCACGACCCAGTACTTC
TRBJ2-7 | TRBV9 | TRBD1 | NA | CASSAGQGTTGFYEQYF | TGTGCCAGCAGCGCCGGACAGGGAACGACCGGGTTCTACGAGCAGTACTTC
TRBJ2-1 | TRBV9 | TRBD2 | once | CASSLGGAINEQFF | TGTGCCAGCAGCCTCGGGGGGGCAATCAATGAGCAGTTCTTC
TRBJ2-1 | TRBV4-3 | TRBD1 | NA | CASSQVVQDRAHNEQFF | TGCGCCAGCAGCCAAGTGGTCCAGGACAGGGCCCACAATGAGCAGTTCTTC
TRBJ1-5 | TRBV6-1 | NA | NA | CASREAIQGWGQPQHF | TGTGCCAGCAGAGAAGCAATTCAGGGGTGGGGTCAGCCCCAGCATTTT
TRBJ1-2 | TRBV28 | NA | NA | CASRTRGSYGYTF | TGTGCCAGCAGGACCAGGGGTTCCTATGGCTACACCTTC
TRBJ2-2 | TRBV9 | NA | NA | CASSEWGALGTGELFF | TGTGCCAGCAGCGAGTGGGGGGCGTTGGGCACCGGGGAGCTGTTTTTT
TRBJ1-4 | TRBV6-5 | NA | NA | CASSYKRARTVEKLFF | TGTGCCAGCAGTTATAAACGGGCCCGAACCGTCGAAAAACTGTTTTTT
TRBJ2-2 | TRBV5-6 | NA | NA | CASSEGTGELFF | TGTGCCAGCAGCGAGGGAACCGGGGAGCTGTTTTTT
TRBJ1-5 | TRBV28 | NA | few | CASSMTSQPQHF | TGTGCCAGCAGCATGACCTCTCAGCCCCAGCATTTT
TRBJ2-3 | TRBV7-9 | NA | NA | CASSLVLPGDTQYF | TGTGCCAGCAGCTTAGTTCTGCCCGGGGATACGCAGTATTTT
TRBJ2-7 | TRBV28 | TRBD1 | once | CASEGTGFYEQYF | TGTGCCAGTGAAGGGACAGGGTTCTACGAGCAGTACTTC
TRBJ2-1 | TRBV6-5 | NA | NA | CASSSLRGSGNEQFF | TGTGCCAGCAGTAGTCTAAGGGGGAGTGGGAATGAGCAGTTCTTC
TRBJ2-7 | TRBV5-1 | NA | NA | CASSLTGISYEQYF | TGCGCCAGCAGCCTTACAGGGATTTCCTACGAGCAGTACTTC
TRBJ2-7 | TRBV9 | TRBD2 | NA | CASSGAGTSGYEQYF | TGTGCCAGCAGCGGGGCCGGGACTAGCGGCTACGAGCAGTACTTC
TRBJ1-5 | TRBV19 | NA | few | CASSILDSNQPQHF | TGTGCCAGTAGTATACTGGATAGCAATCAGCCCCAGCATTTT
TRBJ2-1 | TRBV28 | TRBD2 | NA | CASSFLLPPAGGPNEQFF | TGTGCCAGCAGTTTCCTACTTCCGCCAGCGGGAGGGCCAAATGAGCAGTTCTTC
TRBJ2-3 | TRBV4-1 | NA | NA | CASSQHRAPTDTQYF | TGCGCCAGCAGCCAACATAGGGCCCCCACAGATACGCAGTATTTT
TRBJ1-1 | TRBV7-8 | NA | NA | CASSLGKLNTEAFF | TGTGCCAGCAGCTTAGGGAAGTTGAACACTGAAGCTTTCTTT
TRBJ2-3 | TRBV4-3 | TRBD2 | NA | CASSVRLEAAGVKSSTDTQYF | TGCGCCAGCAGCGTACGACTGGAGGCGGCGGGAGTAAAATCTAGCACAGATACGCAGTATTTT
TRBJ1-1 | TRBV29-1 | TRBD1 | NA | CSVGFDREGTEAFF | TGCAGCGTTGGTTTTGACAGGGAAGGCACTGAAGCTTTCTTT
TRBJ2-1 | TRBV5-1 | NA | once | CASSLVGRGNEQFF | TGCGCCAGCAGCTTGGTTGGAAGGGGCAATGAGCAGTTCTTC
TRBJ2-7 | TRBV7-8 | TRBD2 | once | CASTQVVIGTRSLYEQYF | TGTGCCAGCACGCAGGTCGTCATTGGGACTAGGAGTCTCTACGAGCAGTACTTC
TRBJ2-1 | TRBV7-9 | TRBD1 | NA | CASRPTGPSQGEQFF | TGTGCCAGCAGGCCGACAGGGCCCAGTCAGGGTGAGCAGTTCTTC
TRBJ2-1 | TRBV5-1 | NA | NA | CASSLGVGTEQFF | TGCGCCAGCAGCTTGGGGGTCGGGACTGAGCAGTTCTTC
TRBJ1-2 | TRBV7-9 | NA | NA | CASSLDDPRGYTF | TGTGCCAGCAGCTTAGATGACCCCAGGGGCTACACCTTC
TRBJ1-2 | TRBV10-3 | TRBD1 | NA | CAISEVTGGAHYGYTF | TGTGCCATCAGTGAGGTTACAGGGGGCGCCCACTATGGCTACACCTTC
TRBJ1-5 | TRBV6-6 | NA | NA | CASSPIKGNQPQHF | TGTGCCAGCAGCCCCATAAAGGGGAACCAGCCCCAGCATTTT
TRBJ1-1 | TRBV5-5 | TRBD1 | NA | CASSLRTGRYTEAFF | TGTGCCAGCAGCTTGAGGACAGGACGCTACACTGAAGCTTTCTTT
TRBJ2-5 | TRBV7-9 | NA | NA | CASSPGVDPLETQYF | TGTGCCAGCAGCCCCGGGGTGGACCCGCTAGAGACCCAGTACTTC
TRBJ1-5 | TRBV7-9 | NA | NA | CASSRTDYSNQPQHF | TGTGCCAGCAGCCGGACTGACTATAGCAATCAGCCCCAGCATTTT
TRBJ2-3 | TRBV5-6 | NA | NA | CASEGGDTQYF | TGTGCCAGCGAGGGGGGAGATACGCAGTATTTT
TRBJ1-4 | TRBV27 | TRBD1 | NA | CASTETGWGKTNEKLFF | TGTGCCAGCACCGAGACAGGGTGGGGGAAAACTAATGAAAAACTGTTTTTT
TRBJ2-2 | TRBV7-9 | TRBD2 | NA | CASSRLAGGDTGELFF | TGTGCCAGCAGCCGACTAGCGGGAGGGGACACCGGGGAGCTGTTTTTT
TRBJ1-1 | TRBV6-1 | NA | NA | CASTEGRGGNTEAFF | TGTGCCAGCACCGAAGGGAGGGGAGGGAACACTGAAGCTTTCTTT
TRBJ2-7 | TRBV5-1 | NA | NA | CASSLWGDTIAYEQYF | TGCGCCAGCAGCTTGTGGGGGGACACAATCGCCTACGAGCAGTACTTC
TRBJ1-2 | TRBV2 | TRBD1 | NA | CASSDPRQGTYTF | TGTGCCAGCAGTGACCCGAGACAGGGAACATACACCTTC
TRBJ1-5 | TRBV7-8 | NA | NA | CASSPTTWWSNQPQHF | TGTGCCAGCAGCCCAACGACTTGGTGGAGCAATCAGCCCCAGCATTTT
TRBJ2-4 | TRBV11-2 | NA | NA | CASSFSGGAKNIQYF | TGTGCCAGCAGCTTCAGCGGCGGAGCCAAAAACATTCAGTACTTC
TRBJ2-5 | TRBV2 | NA | NA | CASSPPGGRETQYF | TGTGCCAGCAGCCCCCCCGGGGGGCGGGAGACCCAGTACTTC
TRBJ2-2 | TRBV28 | TRBD2 | NA | CASSLLGLAENTGELFF | TGTGCCAGCAGTTTGCTCGGGCTAGCGGAGAACACCGGGGAGCTGTTTTTT
TRBJ2-7 | TRBV7-8 | TRBD1 | NA | CASSPRDRGSYEQYF | TGTGCCAGCAGCCCTCGGGACAGGGGCTCCTACGAGCAGTACTTC
TRBJ1-1 | TRBV28 | TRBD1 | NA | CASSWTGTGRGTEAFF | TGTGCCAGCAGTTGGACCGGGACAGGGCGGGGCACTGAAGCTTTCTTT
TRBJ2-2 | TRBV4-3 | NA | NA | CASSPGLADANTGELFF | TGCGCCAGCAGCCCGGGACTCGCAGACGCGAACACCGGGGAGCTGTTTTTT
TRBJ2-7 | TRBV21-1 | NA | NA | CASSKEEQGSYEQYF | TGTGCCAGCAGCAAAGAGGAACAGGGCTCCTACGAGCAGTACTTC